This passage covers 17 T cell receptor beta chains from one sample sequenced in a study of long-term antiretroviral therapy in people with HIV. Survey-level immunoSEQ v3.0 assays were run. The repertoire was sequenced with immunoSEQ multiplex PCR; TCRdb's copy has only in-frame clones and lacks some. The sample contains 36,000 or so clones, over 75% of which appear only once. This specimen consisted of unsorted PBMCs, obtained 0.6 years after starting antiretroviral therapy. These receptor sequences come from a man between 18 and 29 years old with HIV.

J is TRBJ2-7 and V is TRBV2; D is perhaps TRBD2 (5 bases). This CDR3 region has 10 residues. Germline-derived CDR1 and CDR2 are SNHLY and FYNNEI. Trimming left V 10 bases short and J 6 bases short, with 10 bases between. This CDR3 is CAIGSLEQYF. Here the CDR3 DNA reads TGTGCCATAGGGAGTCTCGAGCAGTACTTC. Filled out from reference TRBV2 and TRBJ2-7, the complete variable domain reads EPEVTQTPSHQVTQMGQEVILRCVPISNHLYFYWYRQILGQKVEFLVSFYNNEISEKSEIFDDQFSVERPDGSNFTLKIRSTKLEDSAMYFCAIGSLEQYFGPGTRLTVT.

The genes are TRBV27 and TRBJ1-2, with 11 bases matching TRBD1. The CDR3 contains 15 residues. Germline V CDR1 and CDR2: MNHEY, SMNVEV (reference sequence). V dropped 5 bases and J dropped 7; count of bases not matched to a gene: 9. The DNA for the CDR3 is TGTGCCAGCAGTCCCCAAGGACAGGGGGCGGGTGGCTACACCTTC. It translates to CASSPQGQGAGGYTF.

CDR3 loop: CASSFHPGSGSTDTQYF. CDR3 DNA sequence: TGTGCCAGCAGTTTCCATCCGGGTAGCGGGAGTACAGATACGCAGTATTTT. The rearrangement links TRBV28 to TRBJ2-3; 9 bases line up with TRBD2. Germline CDR1 MDHEN, CDR2 SYDVKM. The CDR3 spans 17 residues. The junction had 10 bases not matched to a gene; V was cut back by 3 bases and J by 3 bases.

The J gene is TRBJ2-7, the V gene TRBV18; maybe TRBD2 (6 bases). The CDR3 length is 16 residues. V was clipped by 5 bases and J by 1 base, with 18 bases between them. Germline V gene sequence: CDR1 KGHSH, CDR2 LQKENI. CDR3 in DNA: TGTGCCAGCTCATCCGGGGTTTCGGCGGGGTCCTACGAGCAGTACTTC. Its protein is CASSSGVSAGSYEQYF.

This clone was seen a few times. This chain's CDR3 is CASTFKIGRSGYTF. For the CDR3, the DNA is TGTGCCAGCACCTTTAAAATTGGGAGGAGTGGCTACACCTTC. The chain recombines TRBV28 with TRBJ1-2; unclear D gene. There are 14 residues in the CDR3. The V and J ends lost 7 bases and 7 bases respectively, with 19 bases between them. From germline, CDR1 is MDHEN and CDR2 SYDVKM.

The CDR3 loop reads CASSLGRLKRGETQYF. The CDR3, as DNA: TGTGCCAGCAGCTTAGGACGGCTAAAAAGAGGAGAGACCCAGTACTTC. This rearrangement joins TRBV11-2 to TRBJ2-5; no firm D call. Germline assignment: CDR1 SGHAT and CDR2 FQNNGV. The CDR3 has 16 residues. Between the trimmed V and J ends, which lost 1 base and 4 bases, there was a span of 16 bases.

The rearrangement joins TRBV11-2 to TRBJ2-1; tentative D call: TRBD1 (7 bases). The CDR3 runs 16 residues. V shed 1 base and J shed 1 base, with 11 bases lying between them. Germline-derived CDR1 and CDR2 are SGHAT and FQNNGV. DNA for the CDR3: TGTGCCAGCAGCTTAGTGACAGGGAGGTCCTACAATGAGCAGTTCTTC. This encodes CASSLVTGRSYNEQFF.

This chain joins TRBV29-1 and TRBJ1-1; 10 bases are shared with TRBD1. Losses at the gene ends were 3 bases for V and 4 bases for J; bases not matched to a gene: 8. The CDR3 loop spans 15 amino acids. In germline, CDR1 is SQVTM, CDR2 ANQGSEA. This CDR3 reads CSVEETGGIVTEAFF. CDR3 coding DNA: TGCAGCGTTGAGGAGACAGGGGGCATCGTCACTGAAGCTTTCTTT.

The CDR3 nucleotides read TGTGCCAGTAGTTCACGGACAGGGGGCGATCAGCCCCAGCATTTT. It codes for CASSSRTGGDQPQHF. The chain is built from TRBV19 and TRBJ1-5; the match to TRBD1 covers 11 bases. CDR1 and CDR2 from the germline V gene are LNHDA and SQIVND (reference sequence). CDR3 length: 15 amino acids. Germline trimming cut 5 bases from V and 5 bases from J; bases unmatched to any gene: 5.

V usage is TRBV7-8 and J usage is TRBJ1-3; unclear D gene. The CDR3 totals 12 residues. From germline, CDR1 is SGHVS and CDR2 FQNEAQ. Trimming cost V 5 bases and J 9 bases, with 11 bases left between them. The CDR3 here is CASSPFGSTIYF. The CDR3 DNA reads TGTGCCAGCAGCCCCTTCGGTTCCACCATATATTTT.

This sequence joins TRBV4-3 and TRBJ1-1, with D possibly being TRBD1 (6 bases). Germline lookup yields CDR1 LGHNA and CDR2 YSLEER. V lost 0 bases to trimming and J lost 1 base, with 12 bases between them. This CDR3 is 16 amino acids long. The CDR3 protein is CASSQDRGGWNTEAFF. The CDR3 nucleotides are TGCGCCAGCAGCCAAGATCGGGGGGGCTGGAACACTGAAGCTTTCTTT.

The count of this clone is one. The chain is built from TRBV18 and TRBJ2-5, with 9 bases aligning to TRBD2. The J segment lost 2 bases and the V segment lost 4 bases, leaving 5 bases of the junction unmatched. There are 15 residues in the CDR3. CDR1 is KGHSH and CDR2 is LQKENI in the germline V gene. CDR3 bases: TGTGCCAGCTCACTAGAGGGACTAGCTCAAGAGACCCAGTACTTC. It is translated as CASSLEGLAQETQYF.

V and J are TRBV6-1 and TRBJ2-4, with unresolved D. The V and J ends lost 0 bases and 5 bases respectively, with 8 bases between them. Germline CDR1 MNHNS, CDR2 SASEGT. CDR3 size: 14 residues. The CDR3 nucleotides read TGTGCCAGCAGTGAAGCGTTTAGCCAAAACATTCAGTACTTC. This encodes CASSEAFSQNIQYF.

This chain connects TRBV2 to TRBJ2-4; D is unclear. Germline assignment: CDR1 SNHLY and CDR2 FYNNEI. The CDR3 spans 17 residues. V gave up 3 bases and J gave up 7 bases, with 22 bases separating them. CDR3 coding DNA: TGTGCCAGCAGTGATCTCTTGAGCAGTAATGGTTACAACATTCAGTACTTC. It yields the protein CASSDLLSSNGYNIQYF.

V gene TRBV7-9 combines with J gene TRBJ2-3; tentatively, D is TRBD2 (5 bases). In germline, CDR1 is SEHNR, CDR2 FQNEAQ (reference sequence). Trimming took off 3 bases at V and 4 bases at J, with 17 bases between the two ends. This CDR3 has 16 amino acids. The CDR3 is CASSLLVGSRADTQYF. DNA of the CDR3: TGTGCCAGCAGCTTGTTAGTGGGGAGTCGGGCAGATACGCAGTATTTT.

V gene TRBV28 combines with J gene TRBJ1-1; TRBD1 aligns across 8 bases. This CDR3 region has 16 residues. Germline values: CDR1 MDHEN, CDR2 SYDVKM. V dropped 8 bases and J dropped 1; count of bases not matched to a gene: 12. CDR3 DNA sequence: TGTGCCAGCCGGGTTGGACAGGGTACATCGAACACTGAAGCTTTCTTT. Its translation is CASRVGQGTSNTEAFF.

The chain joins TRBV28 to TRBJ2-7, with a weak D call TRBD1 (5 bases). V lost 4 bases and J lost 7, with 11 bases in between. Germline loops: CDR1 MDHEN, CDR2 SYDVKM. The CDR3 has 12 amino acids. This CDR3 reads CASSSGPGEQYF. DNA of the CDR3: TGTGCCAGCAGTTCCGGGCCAGGGGAGCAGTACTTC.